A single sample gave rise to the 3 T cell receptor beta chains below, sequenced in a study of beta chain features in type 1 diabetes. These receptors' targets are unknown. What was sequenced were expressed TCRB transcripts, since all of the isolated RNA had been reverse transcribed. Some clones are missing from TCRdb's copy, which holds only in-frame ones; the method was immunoSEQ multiplex PCR. Of 640,000 or so clones in the sample, 11% to 15% are singletons; the top ten hold roughly 0.04%. Whole-study results and caveats: Among all four CD4+ subsets, Type 1 diabetes patients had TCRB CDR3s that were moderately but significantly shorter.

Sequencing was done on a sample of naive CD4+ T cells from blood. All receptors derive from a man younger than 35 with type 1 diabetes.

This clone was counted only a few times. V is TRBV6-1 and J is TRBJ1-5, with 11 bases lining up with TRBD1. This CDR3 has 15 amino acids. Germline CDR1 MNHNS, CDR2 SASEGT. Germline trimming cut 7 bases from V and 5 bases from J; bases unmatched to any gene: 7. The CDR3 DNA reads TGTGCCAGCATTCCTCCGGGACAGGGGGATCAGCCCCAGCATTTT. This sequence encodes CASIPPGQGDQPQHF.

The chain is built from TRBV30 and TRBJ1-1; 8 bases map to TRBD1. CDR1 is GTSNPN and CDR2 is SVGIG in the germline V gene (reference sequence). V shed 2 bases and J 2 bases; nucleotides not matched to a gene: 16. The CDR3 loop spans 18 amino acids. The CDR3 bases are TGTGCCTGGAGTCTCACCCGGACAGGGATGTTTGGTAACACTGAAGCTTTCTTT. As protein: CAWSLTRTGMFGNTEAFF.

This clone was seen only a few times. V gene TRBV29-1 combines with J gene TRBJ1-2; D is uncertain. V was shortened by 0 bases and J by 3 bases, with 11 bases between the two germline ends. This CDR3 comprises 14 residues. In germline, CDR1 is SQVTM, CDR2 ANQGSEA. This CDR3 reads CSVEDRNSDYGYTF. For the CDR3, the DNA is TGCAGCGTTGAAGACCGGAATTCGGACTATGGCTACACCTTC.